Sequencing of this T cell receptor (beta chain) was carried out in a study of cytomegalovirus exposure and HLA in healthy donors. Looking at the study overall: The same platform as the roughly 670 first-cohort repertoires was used for the 100 to 150 validation repertoires, a later analysis reported. Whole-study results and caveats: Testing in vitro showed a few CMV-associated chains specific for CMV antigens. The classifier, whose performance was assessed in both the original and validation cohorts, reportedly diagnosed cytomegalovirus status with high specificity and sensitivity.

Details on this clone: Its antigen is as yet unknown.

CDR3 length: 15 residues. With 3 bases clipped from V and 4 bases from J, the junction kept 3 bases outside the gene matches. The germline V gene encodes CDR1 SGHNT and CDR2 YYREEE (reference sequence). TCRdb's copy holds only in-frame clones and misses some; the assay was immunoSEQ multiplex PCR. Of tens of thousands of clones in the sample, 90% to 95% are singletons; the top ten hold over 5%. V gene TRBV5-4 combines with J gene TRBJ2-3, with 12 nucleotides matching TRBD2. The specimen sequenced was PBMCs. This TCR was sampled from a man in his late teens or twenties in good health and CMV-seronegative. CDR3 sequence: CASSSTSGGADTQYF. The CDR3 DNA reads TGTGCCAGCAGCTCGACTAGCGGGGGCGCAGATACGCAGTATTTT. Looking up the rest from reference TRBV5-4 and TRBJ2-3 gives the full variable domain: ETGVTQSPTHLIKTRGQQVTLRCSSQSGHNTVSWYQQALGQGPQFIFQYYREEENGRGNFPPRFSGLQFPNYSSELNVNALELDDSALYLCASSSTSGGADTQYFGPGTRLTVL.